The clone carrying this T cell receptor (beta chain) was picked up many times. CDR3 of TCR beta was amplified from genomic DNA via a two-round multiplex PCR. Initially, in first-round PCR, primers specific to each TRBV and TRBJ gene were used. One entry per CDR3 protein results from TCRdb running MiXCR on the multiplex PCR reads. The sample shows fewer than 40,000 distinct CDR3 sequences, under 40% of them seen only once. The patient cohort was node-negative on CT and PET/CT, with no prior chemotherapy, radiotherapy or other malignancies. This record belongs to a study of prognosis after radiotherapy for stage I lung cancer. This CDR3 is 14 amino acids long. The germline CDR1 and CDR2 sequences are DFQATT and SNEGSKA (reference sequence). Trimming shortened V by 5 bases and J by 1 base, and 14 bases separated the two germline ends.

V is TRBV20-1 and J is TRBJ1-1; D is perhaps TRBD1 (6 bases). The sequenced sample was PBMCs, obtained before or after stereotactic body radiation therapy (not recorded which). This TCR was sampled from a donor of 50 years or more with non-small cell lung cancer. The CDR3 region is CSAPRGESNTEAFF. CDR3 sequence (DNA): TGCAGTGCTCCTAGGGGGGAATCGAACACTGAAGCTTTCTTT.